This T cell receptor beta chain was recovered during a study of blood T cell repertoires in COVID-19. As for the study in general: Whether acute or convalescent, the COVID-19 samples came from the United States, Italy and Spain. The analysed material was cDNA or gDNA that came from T cells, B-cell-depleted T cells, or PBMCs.

From germline, CDR1 is SGHRS and CDR2 YFSETQ. This CDR3 has 14 amino acids. Losses at the gene ends were 6 bases for V and 5 bases for J; bases not matched to a gene: 7. In the original workflow: Nucleated cell counts were estimated from reference gene primer amplification. Clones were sequenced by immunoSEQ multiplex PCR, and TCRdb holds only the in-frame ones, with some missing. V and J calls and clone size follow that table, whereas D and trimming were derived from the DNA. The sample has about 210,000 clones, 92% seen once; the top ten hold around 1.2%. Material for sequencing was peripheral blood. The chain combines TRBV5-1 with TRBJ2-2, with TRBD1 matching 7 bases. The TCR comes from a man aged 30 to 45 with acute or convalescent COVID-19. In DNA form, the CDR3 reads TGCGCCAGCACCGGGACAGATATTACCGGGGAGCTGTTTTTT. The encoded protein is CASTGTDITGELFF.